A single sample gave rise to the 19 T cell receptor beta chains below, sequenced in a study of HIV-infected children after antiretroviral therapy interruption. RNA-based 3' RACE libraries used unique molecular identifiers. Via MiXCR, TCRdb re-called the 3' RACE reads, giving one row per CDR3 protein. Of about 89,000 distinct CDR3 sequences listed, approximately 6.9% are singletons. Described treatment: PENTA 11 planned treatment interruption arm or continuous ART arm. The specimen comprised CD45RA+ CD4+ T cells from PBMCs, pooled from several time points, sampled from a donor given antiretroviral therapy, either interrupted or continuous. Subset reported: naive CD4+ CD45RA+ CD45RO- T cells. Receptors were obtained from a pool of human donors with HIV.

This clonotype was found many times. J is TRBJ1-5 and V is TRBV10-3; D is unclear. Trimming removed 4 bases from V and 7 bases from J, with 14 bases in between. Germline loops: CDR1 ENHRY, CDR2 SYGVKD. The CDR3 is 14 residues long. CDR3 region: CAISGEGWGQPQHF. CDR3 nucleotide sequence: TGTGCCATCAGTGGGGAGGGTTGGGGACAGCCCCAGCATTTT.

This clonotype was observed a handful of times. The chain recombines TRBV12-1 with TRBJ2-7; whether TRBD2, the table's D call, matches the DNA was not checked. TRBV12-1 is given as a pseudogene. The length of the CDR3 is 18 residues. CDR3 loop: CASSYNLHRLGRPYEQYF. In DNA form, the CDR3 reads TGTGCCAGCAGCTACAATCTACACCGCCTCGGACGGCCGTACGAGCAGTACTTC.

This clonotype was picked up a small number of times. The V gene is TRBV7-2, the J gene TRBJ2-3; TRBD1 matches 10 bases. Trimming took 4 bases from V and 1 from J; bases not matched to a gene: 2. The CDR3 extends over 15 amino acids. In germline, CDR1 is SGHTA, CDR2 FQGNSA. The CDR3 loop is CASSSGTGGTDTQYF. DNA for the CDR3: TGTGCCAGCAGCTCTGGGACAGGGGGCACAGATACGCAGTATTTT. The complete variable domain, with remaining parts taken from reference TRBV7-2 and TRBJ2-3, reads GAGVSQSPSNKVTEKGKDVELRCDPISGHTALYWYRQSLGQGLEFLIYFQGNSAPDKSGLPSDRFSAERTGGSVSTLTIQRTQQEDSAVYLCASSSGTGGTDTQYFGPGTRLTVL.

As concerns this clonotype: A much larger clonotype is one base distant, so this may be a read error. V gene TRBV20-1 combines with J gene TRBJ1-1; D gene uncertain. Looked up from germline, CDR1 is DFQATT and CDR2 is SNEGSKA (reference sequence). V was pared by 6 bases and J by 0 bases, with 11 bases between. The CDR3 is made up of 13 amino acids. As DNA, the CDR3 is TGCAGTGCCCTCAGCACCCTGAACACTGAAGCTTTCTTT. This sequence encodes CSALSTLNTEAFF.

This clonotype has at least ten counts. The V call is TRBV7-9, the J call TRBJ2-7; 8 bases match TRBD1. Germline V gene data show CDR1 as SEHNR and CDR2 as FQNEAQ (reference sequence). The length of the CDR3 is 14 residues. V shed 3 bases, J shed 0 bases, and the junction held 1 base outside the gene matches. CDR3 protein: CASSLGQVSYEQYF. The CDR3 DNA is TGTGCCAGCAGCTTGGGACAGGTCTCCTACGAGCAGTACTTC.

In this sample, this clonotype turned up many times. A much larger clone lies one base from this, so it may be a read error. V is TRBV6-6 and J is TRBJ1-6; D perhaps matches TRBD1 (5 bases). The CDR3 extends over 13 amino acids. Germline values: CDR1 MNHNY, CDR2 SVGAGI (reference sequence). Trimming pared 10 bases from V and 9 bases from J, leaving 16 bases between. CDR3 coding DNA: TGTGCCAACAGAGTGGGGACGTCTTCACCCCTCCACTTT. Amino acids: CANRVGTSSPLHF.

This clonotype was recorded at least ten times. V is TRBV13 and J is TRBJ1-1; the D is unclear. V dropped 4 bases and J dropped 4 bases, with 7 bases sitting between them. The CDR3 spans 12 residues. CDR1 and CDR2 from the germline V gene are PRHDT and FYEKMQ (reference sequence). The CDR3 nucleotides read TGTGCCAGCAGCTCGGTGGGCACTGAAGCTTTCTTT. It translates to CASSSVGTEAFF.

This clonotype was counted many times. V gene TRBV25-1 combines with J gene TRBJ1-2; TRBD1 matches at 7 bases. The CDR3 spans 13 residues. Germline V gene sequence: CDR1 MGHDK, CDR2 SYGVNS. The trim removed 7 bases at V and 5 bases at J, leaving 7 bases unmatched. Here the CDR3 reads CASTDRAGYGYTF. The CDR3 coding sequence is TGTGCCAGCACAGACAGGGCCGGGTATGGCTACACCTTC.

The V call is TRBV7-9, the J call TRBJ2-1, with D uncertain. CDR1 and CDR2 (germline): SEHNR, FQNEAQ (reference sequence). V was clipped by 3 bases and J by 0 bases, with 6 bases between them. CDR3 size: 14 residues. The CDR3 bases are TGTGCCAGCAGCTTTTCGGTCTCCTACAATGAGCAGTTCTTC. Protein: CASSFSVSYNEQFF. Variable domain in full (rest from reference TRBV7-9 and TRBJ2-1): DTGVSQNPRHKITKRGQNVTFRCDPISEHNRLYWYRQTLGQGPEFLTYFQNEAQLEKSRLLSDRFSAERPKGSFSTLEIQRTEQGDSAMYLCASSFSVSYNEQFFGPGTRLTVL.

This clonotype was seen at least ten times. This chain uses TRBV28 with TRBJ1-2; 7 bases fit TRBD1. In germline, CDR1 is MDHEN, CDR2 SYDVKM. This CDR3 has 14 amino acids. V was clipped by 10 bases and J by 2 bases; unmatched bases: 10. The CDR3 DNA is TGTGCCACCCGACGGACAGGTTTAAACTATGGCTACACCTTC. Its translation is CATRRTGLNYGYTF.

This clonotype occurred many times. The chain combines TRBV5-1 with TRBJ2-7; 7 nucleotides match TRBD1. The CDR3 is 14 amino acids. The germline gives CDR1 SGHRS, CDR2 YFSETQ. The V gene end was trimmed by 4 bases and the J gene end by 1 base; junction bases not matched to a gene: 5. In DNA, the CDR3 is TGCGCCAGCAGCCTGACAGGGAATTCCTACGAGCAGTACTTC. This sequence encodes CASSLTGNSYEQYF.

This clonotype has only a few counts. This chain connects TRBV14 to TRBJ2-3; a weak D match, TRBD2 (5 bases). The CDR3 spans 16 residues. CDR1 and CDR2 from the germline V gene are SGHDN and FVKESK. Trimming removed 0 bases from V and 6 bases from J, with 16 bases in between. The CDR3: CASSQDRPGIGDTQYF. For the CDR3, the DNA is TGTGCCAGCAGCCAAGATCGTCCCGGGATTGGGGATACGCAGTATTTT.

In this sample, this clonotype turned up many times. The rearrangement links TRBV29-1 to TRBJ1-1; D is uncertain. This CDR3 spans 11 amino acids. The germline V gene has CDR1 SQVTM and CDR2 ANQGSEA. V was clipped by 2 bases and J by 1 base, with 2 bases between them. The CDR3 loop reads CSVERNTEAFF. CDR3 nucleotide sequence: TGCAGCGTTGAACGGAACACTGAAGCTTTCTTT.

This clonotype was detected ten times or more. CDR3 sequence (DNA): TGCAGCGTATCGGGACACCCTAACGAGCAGTACTTC. Encoded protein: CSVSGHPNEQYF. The rearrangement joins TRBV29-1 to TRBJ2-7; D possibly corresponds to TRBD1 (6 bases). Trimming pared 6 bases from V and 5 bases from J, leaving 14 bases between. The V gene's germline CDR1 is SQVTM and CDR2 ANQGSEA. This CDR3 region has 12 residues.

This clonotype has ten or more counts. The rearrangement joins TRBV3-1 to TRBJ1-2; TRBD1 agrees at 8 bases. The V gene's germline CDR1 is LGHDT and CDR2 YNNKEL (reference sequence). There are 13 residues in the CDR3. The V gene end was trimmed by 9 bases and the J gene end by 6 bases; junction bases not matched to a gene: 9. The CDR3 nucleotides read TGTGCCAGTTCCCGGCCAGGGGGCAATGGCTACACCTTC. The encoded protein is CASSRPGGNGYTF.

This clonotype was seen at least ten times. The J gene is TRBJ1-3, the V gene TRBV13, with TRBD1 matching 7 bases. The germline CDR1 and CDR2 sequences are PRHDT and FYEKMQ (reference sequence). J gave up 16 bases and V 8 bases, and 23 bases lay outside the gene matches. This CDR3 contains 15 residues. The CDR3 loop reads CASSQGQSSGNTLYF. Written as DNA, the CDR3 is TGTGCCAGCTCCCAGGGACAGTCTTCTGGAAATACGCTCTATTTT.

In its sample, this clonotype was seen many times. The rearrangement uses TRBV10-3 and TRBJ2-7, with D uncertain. Looked up from germline, CDR1 is ENHRY and CDR2 is SYGVKD. Trimming removed 4 bases from V and 6 bases from J, with 10 bases in between. This CDR3 comprises 12 residues. The CDR3 spells CAISAPDFEQYF. CDR3 DNA sequence: TGTGCCATCAGTGCTCCCGATTTCGAGCAGTACTTC.

This clonotype has ten or more counts. This chain joins TRBV1 and TRBJ2-7; TRBD1 is the table's D call, not checked against the DNA. TRBV1 corresponds to a pseudogene. The length of the CDR3 is 14 residues. CDR3 bases: TGCACCAGCAGCTCAGGACAGATACCCTACGAGCAGTACTTC. Translating gives CTSSSGQIPYEQYF.

This clonotype was detected ten times or more. The V and J genes are TRBV29-1 and TRBJ2-1; 12 positions agree with TRBD2. V was pared by 3 bases and J by 4 bases, with 4 bases of the junction left unmatched. The CDR3 length is 15 residues. Per the germline V gene, CDR1 is SQVTM and CDR2 is ANQGSEA. The CDR3 DNA sequence: TGCAGCGTTGAGAGACTAGCGGGGGCTTACAATGAGCAGTTCTTC. This encodes CSVERLAGAYNEQFF.